This T cell receptor (beta chain) was recovered during a study of T cell repertoires in cytomegalovirus infection. Study summary: CMV infection and matching HLA type were both indicated by public TCR beta signatures.

TCRdb ran MiXCR on the reads and lists one entry per CDR3 protein. There are approximately 750,000 distinct CDR3 sequences in the sample; 35% to 45% occur only once, and 2.8% lies in the top ten. V was clipped by 0 bases and J by 1 base, with 12 bases between them. Per germline, CDR1 MGHRA and CDR2 YSYEKL. The CDR3 totals 16 residues. This clonotype was seen a few times. The antigen is not known. Findings and caveats of the study: Summed public TCR beta family frequency identified CMV carriers bearing the relevant HLA. HLA-C-restricted CMV clonotypes gave the most frequent clonotype in two of eight donors.

The V and J genes are TRBV4-1 and TRBJ2-5; TRBD2 might be the D (7 bases). This clonotype originated in a human donor in good health (CMV status not recorded). Some clones in this sample may be carry-over from other donors' samples. Sequencing used PBMCs. The CDR3 protein is CASSQEGGLSQETQYF. CDR3 bases: TGCGCCAGCAGCCAAGAGGGGGGGCTCAGCCAAGAGACCCAGTACTTC.